This TCR beta chain was profiled in a study of OX40 agonist ivuxolimab in advanced cancers. Autoimmune disease history or systemic immunosuppression meant exclusion. This table comes from immunoSEQ multiplex PCR, and its TCRdb copy is limited to in-frame clones, with some not included. The data contain some 83,000 clones, 93% of them singletons. CDR3 length equals 15 residues. Between the trimmed V and J ends, which lost 3 bases and 2 bases, there was a span of 10 bases. From germline, CDR1 is MNHEY and CDR2 SVGAGI. The TCR comes from an adult with an advanced solid tumor such as melanoma, head and neck, liver or kidney cancer. J is TRBJ2-2 and V is TRBV6-5; D remains unclear. Sample: CD4+ or CD8+ T cells sorted from blood, taken in a trial of the OX40 agonist ivuxolimab. CDR3 DNA sequence: TGTGCCAGCAGTTATGGACCGATAAACACCGGGGAGCTGTTTTTT. It is translated as CASSYGPINTGELFF.